The 16 T cell receptor beta chains listed next were all sequenced from one sample in a study of control samples from healthy donors and cancer patients (dated by TCRdb to the early 2020s). The library was generated by the immunoSEQ multiplex PCR assay. TCRdb took this table from immuneACCESS and kept in-frame rearrangements with V and J called. Such tables lack part of the clones; where checked against another copy, unresolved V genes explain under half of the gap, and the rest is unexplained. The sample table holds 120,000 to 150,000 clones, of which roughly 92% were seen once. Clones ranked in the top ten supply over 9% of the sample. The specimen was blood. These receptors were collected from a man younger than 45 in good health.

The chain joins TRBV28 to TRBJ2-2; D is undetermined. This CDR3 comprises 15 residues. The V end lost 7 bases, the J end lost 5 bases, and 17 bases lay between the germline ends. Germline CDR1 is MDHEN and CDR2 is SYDVKM. The CDR3 coding sequence is TGTGCCAGCAACTCAGGCGGTGTTGAGACCGGGGAGCTGTTTTTT. It yields the protein CASNSGGVETGELFF.

The chain carries TRBV27 and TRBJ2-2, with 7 bases lining up with TRBD2. Germline CDR1 MNHEY, CDR2 SMNVEV (reference sequence). With 6 bases clipped from V and 1 base from J, the junction kept 2 bases outside the gene matches. This CDR3 contains 14 residues. The CDR3 bases are TGTGCCAGCAGATCTAGCGGGAACACCGGGGAGCTGTTTTTT. Translated, it gives CASRSSGNTGELFF.

The chain recombines TRBV6-2 or TRBV6-3 with TRBJ2-3; 10 nucleotides match TRBD2. The CDR3 totals 14 residues. Germline values: CDR1 MNHEY, CDR2 SVGEGT. Trimming removed 4 bases from V and 6 bases from J; junction bases left unmatched: 4. CDR3 sequence: CASSSPGLADTQYF. In nucleotides, the CDR3 is TGTGCCAGCAGTTCACCGGGACTAGCGGATACGCAGTATTTT.

DNA for the CDR3: TGTGCCAGCAGCGTAAAGGGCTTCACGGGTGAAGGGCAGTACTTC. As protein: CASSVKGFTGEGQYF. V is TRBV9 and J is TRBJ2-7, with D hard to call. Germline V gene sequence: CDR1 SGDLS, CDR2 YYNGEE. The CDR3 is 15 amino acids. V was pared by 1 base and J by 9 bases, with 20 bases between.

This chain links TRBV28 with TRBJ2-6; 9 positions match TRBD2. This CDR3 is built from 18 residues. CDR1 MDHEN and CDR2 SYDVKM come from the germline V gene. V lost 2 bases, J lost 7 bases, and 12 bases stayed unmatched. The CDR3 loop is CASSLSAGGPVGANVLTF. CDR3 DNA: TGTGCCAGCAGTTTAAGTGCGGGAGGGCCAGTCGGTGCCAACGTCCTGACTTTC.

V is TRBV28 and J is TRBJ1-1; a weak D match, TRBD1 (5 bases). Trimming cost V 6 bases and J 1 base, with 9 bases left between them. The CDR3 covers 13 residues. The germline V gene encodes CDR1 MDHEN and CDR2 SYDVKM. This CDR3 reads CASRTAQNTEAFF. CDR3 nucleotides: TGTGCCAGCAGGACAGCCCAGAACACTGAAGCTTTCTTT.

Regarding this clone: This sample includes further DNA sequences coding for the same CDR3. V gene TRBV28 combines with J gene TRBJ1-1; the D is unclear. This CDR3 is built from 14 residues. V was shortened by 5 bases and J by 1 base, with 11 bases between the two germline ends. Germline lookup yields CDR1 MDHEN and CDR2 SYDVKM. CDR3 sequence (DNA): TGTGCCAGCAGTCCCTGGACGGCGAACACTGAAGCTTTCTTT. Its protein product is CASSPWTANTEAFF.

The chain joins TRBV5-4 to TRBJ1-4, with 7 nucleotides matching TRBD1. V gave up 4 bases and J gave up 8 bases; unmatched junction bases: 5. This CDR3 has 13 residues. Germline CDR1 SGHNT, CDR2 YYREEE (reference sequence). The CDR3 DNA follows: TGTGCCAGCAGCCAAGACAGGGAAGAAAAACTGTTTTTT. It specifies CASSQDREEKLFF.

The CDR3 coding sequence is TGTGCCAGTACCGAGAGAGGACACCTTCCTAATAGCAATCAGCCCCAGCATTTT. Translating it yields CASTERGHLPNSNQPQHF. V and J are TRBV19 and TRBJ1-5, with D tentatively TRBD1 (5 bases). Germline CDR1 LNHDA, CDR2 SQIVND (reference sequence). The CDR3 totals 18 residues. V was clipped by 7 bases and J by 0 bases, with 22 bases between them.

This clone was found once. The chain employs TRBV6-4 and TRBJ2-6; D is unresolved. The CDR3 has 16 amino acids. The germline V gene has CDR1 MRHNA and CDR2 SNTAGT. Trimming took off 2 bases at V and 0 bases at J, with 8 bases between the two ends. The CDR3 region has the DNA TGTGCCAGCAGTGACGAGGCGATCTCTGGGGCCAACGTCCTGACTTTC. The encoded protein is CASSDEAISGANVLTF.

The gene calls are TRBV14 and TRBJ1-1; D is possibly TRBD1 (6 bases). V lost 3 bases, J lost 1 base, and 12 bases lay in between. Germline V gives CDR1 SGHDN, CDR2 FVKESK. This CDR3 has 15 amino acids. DNA for the CDR3: TGTGCCAGCAGCCATAGGGGGGTGGCGAACACTGAAGCTTTCTTT. This encodes CASSHRGVANTEAFF.

The rearrangement joins TRBV2 to TRBJ2-1; no firm D call. The CDR3 consists of 12 residues. V was trimmed by 6 bases and J by 0 bases, leaving 3 bases between them. CDR1 SNHLY and CDR2 FYNNEI come from the germline V gene. The CDR3 nucleotides read TGTGCCAGCAGGCCCTCCTACAATGAGCAGTTCTTC. Its translation: CASRPSYNEQFF. Full variable domain (missing parts from reference TRBV2 and TRBJ2-1): EPEVTQTPSHQVTQMGQEVILRCVPISNHLYFYWYRQILGQKVEFLVSFYNNEISEKSEIFDDQFSVERPDGSNFTLKIRSTKLEDSAMYFCASRPSYNEQFFGPGTRLTVL.

This chain connects TRBV28 to TRBJ1-1; 8 nucleotides align to TRBD1. CDR1 MDHEN and CDR2 SYDVKM come from the germline V gene. The CDR3 contains 15 residues. The V gene end was trimmed by 5 bases and the J gene end by 5 bases; junction bases not matched to a gene: 10. The CDR3 reads CASSLRQGRGTEAFF. The CDR3 DNA reads TGTGCCAGCAGTCTCCGACAGGGGAGAGGAACTGAAGCTTTCTTT.

This chain connects TRBV6-1 to TRBJ1-3, with D tentatively TRBD1 (5 bases). The CDR3 is 16 residues long. The V end was cut by 1 base, the J end by 0 bases, with 10 bases between. CDR1 is MNHNS and CDR2 is SASEGT in the germline V gene. CDR3 in DNA: TGTGCCAGCAGTGAAGGGGCCGGGACCTCTGGAAACACCATATATTTT. Its protein product is CASSEGAGTSGNTIYF.

The CDR3 sequence is CASSLDGKRQGYTEAFF. DNA of the CDR3: TGTGCCAGCAGCTTAGATGGAAAAAGACAGGGGTATACTGAAGCTTTCTTT. The chain has TRBV11-2 and TRBJ1-1, with 8 bases that match TRBD1. Germline CDR1 SGHAT, CDR2 FQNNGV. The CDR3 runs to 17 residues. J lost 5 bases, V lost 0 bases, and 11 bases had no gene match.

The chain has TRBV5-1 and TRBJ2-7, with 9 positions matching TRBD1. Germline CDR1 and CDR2: SGHRS and YFSETQ. This CDR3 region has 16 residues. Trimming removed 1 base from V and 6 bases from J; junction bases left unmatched: 11. The CDR3 spells CASSLNTGTGTVEQYF. CDR3 bases: TGCGCCAGCAGCTTGAACACCGGGACAGGGACTGTCGAGCAGTACTTC. The full variable domain, rest sourced from reference TRBV5-1 and TRBJ2-7, is KAGVTQTPRYLIKTRGQQVTLSCSPISGHRSVSWYQQTPGQGLQFLFEYFSETQRNKGNFPGRFSGRQFSNSRSEMNVSTLELGDSALYLCASSLNTGTGTVEQYFGPGTRLTVT.